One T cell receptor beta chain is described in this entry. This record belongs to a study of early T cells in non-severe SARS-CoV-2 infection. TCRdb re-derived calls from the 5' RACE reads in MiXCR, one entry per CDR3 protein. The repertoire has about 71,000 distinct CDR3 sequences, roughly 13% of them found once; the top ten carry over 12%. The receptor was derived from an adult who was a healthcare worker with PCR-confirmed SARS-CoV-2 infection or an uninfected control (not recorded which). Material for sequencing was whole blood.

The CDR3 protein is CASSPGQGTNSPLHF. CDR3 coding DNA: TGTGCCAGCAGCCCAGGACAGGGAACGAATTCACCCCTCCACTTT. This chain links TRBV7-9 with TRBJ1-6; 8 bases line up with TRBD1. Germline CDR1 is SEHNR and CDR2 is FQNEAQ (reference sequence). The CDR3 extends over 15 amino acids. The V segment lost 5 bases and the J segment 7 bases; nucleotides outside the gene matches: 7.